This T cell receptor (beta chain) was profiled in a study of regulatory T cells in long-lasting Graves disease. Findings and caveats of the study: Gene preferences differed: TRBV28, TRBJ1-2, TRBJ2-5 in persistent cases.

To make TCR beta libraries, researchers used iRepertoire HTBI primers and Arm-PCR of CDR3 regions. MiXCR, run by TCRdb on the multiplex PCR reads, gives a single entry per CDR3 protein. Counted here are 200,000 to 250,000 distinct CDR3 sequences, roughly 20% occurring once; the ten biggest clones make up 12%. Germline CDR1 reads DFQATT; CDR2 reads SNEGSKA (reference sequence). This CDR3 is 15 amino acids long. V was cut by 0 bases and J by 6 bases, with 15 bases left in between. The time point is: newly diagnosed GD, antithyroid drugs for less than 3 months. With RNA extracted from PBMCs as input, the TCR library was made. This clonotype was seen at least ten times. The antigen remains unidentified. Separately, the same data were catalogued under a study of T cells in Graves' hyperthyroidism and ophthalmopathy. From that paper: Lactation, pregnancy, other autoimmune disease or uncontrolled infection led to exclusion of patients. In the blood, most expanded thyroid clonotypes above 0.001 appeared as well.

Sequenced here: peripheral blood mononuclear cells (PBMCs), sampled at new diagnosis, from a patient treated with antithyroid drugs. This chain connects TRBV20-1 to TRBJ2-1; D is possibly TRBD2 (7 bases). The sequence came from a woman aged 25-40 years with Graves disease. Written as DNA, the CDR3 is TGCAGTGCTAGAGATTTAGGGGGGAGGGCCAATGAGCAGTTCTTC. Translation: CSARDLGGRANEQFF.